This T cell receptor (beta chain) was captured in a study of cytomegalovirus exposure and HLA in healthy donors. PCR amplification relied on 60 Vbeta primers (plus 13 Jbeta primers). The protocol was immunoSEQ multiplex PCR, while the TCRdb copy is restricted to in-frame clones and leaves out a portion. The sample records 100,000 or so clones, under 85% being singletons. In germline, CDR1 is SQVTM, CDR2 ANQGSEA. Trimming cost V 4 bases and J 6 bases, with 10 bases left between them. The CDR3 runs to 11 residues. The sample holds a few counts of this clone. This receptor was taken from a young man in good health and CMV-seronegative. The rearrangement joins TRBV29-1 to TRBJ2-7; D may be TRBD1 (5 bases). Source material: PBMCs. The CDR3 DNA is TGCAGCGTTGGGCAGGGCGGCGAGCAGTACTTC. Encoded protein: CSVGQGGEQYF.